The 20 T cell receptor beta chains presented below share a single source sample, sequenced in a study of cytomegalovirus exposure and HLA in healthy donors. Researchers ran the PCR with 60 Vbeta and 13 Jbeta primers. Clones were sequenced by immunoSEQ multiplex PCR, and TCRdb holds only the in-frame ones, with some missing. Found here are approximately 170,000 clones, around four fifths of them singletons; the top ten hold around 3.1%. Source material: PBMCs. These receptor sequences come from a female donor in good health and CMV-seronegative.

The V and J genes are TRBV19 and TRBJ2-1; possibly TRBD2 for D (6 bases). The germline V gene has CDR1 LNHDA and CDR2 SQIVND (reference sequence). Trimming shortened V by 4 bases and J by 10 bases, and 23 bases separated the two germline ends. The CDR3 runs to 16 residues. CDR3 DNA sequence: TGTGCCAGTAGTACCCTCGCGGGACCCCGTATCGAAGAGCAGTTCTTC. It yields the protein CASSTLAGPRIEEQFF.

The rearrangement joins TRBV6-1 to TRBJ2-2, with D perhaps TRBD2 (5 bases). Per the germline V gene, CDR1 is MNHNS and CDR2 is SASEGT. The V end lost 5 bases, the J end lost 5 bases, and 6 bases lay between the germline ends. The CDR3 has 12 residues. The CDR3 here is CASSPGTGELFF. The CDR3 DNA reads as TGTGCCAGCAGTCCGGGGACCGGGGAGCTGTTTTTT.

CDR3 in DNA: TGTGCCAGTAGTATAAGGGGGAAAGGGCAGCCCCAGCATTTT. This encodes CASSIRGKGQPQHF. The J gene is TRBJ1-5, the V gene TRBV19, with TRBD1 as a possible D gene (6 bases). The CDR3 has 14 amino acids. Trimming cost V 2 bases and J 7 bases, with 12 bases left between them. Germline lookup yields CDR1 LNHDA and CDR2 SQIVND (reference sequence).

The chain uses TRBV7-8 and TRBJ2-1, with 11 bases identical to TRBD2. Germline loops: CDR1 SGHVS, CDR2 FQNEAQ. After removal of 0 bases from V and 0 bases from J, the junction contained 7 bases not matched to a gene. The CDR3 runs to 19 residues. CDR3 nucleotide sequence: TGTGCCAGCAGCTTAGCTCTAGCGGGGGGCCATAGCTCCTACAATGAGCAGTTCTTC. It translates to CASSLALAGGHSSYNEQFF.

The rearrangement joins TRBV7-3 to TRBJ2-1, with 14 bases that match TRBD2. Trimming at V came to 5 bases and at J to 8 bases, leaving 8 bases not matched to a gene. Germline V lookup: CDR1 SGHTA, CDR2 FQGTGA. The CDR3 covers 16 residues. CDR3 sequence (DNA): TGTGCCAGCAGCCCTGAGGGGACTAGCGGGAGCTATGAGCAGTTCTTC. Residues: CASSPEGTSGSYEQFF.

V is TRBV5-1 and J is TRBJ2-5; TRBD1 agrees at 8 bases. The germline CDR1 and CDR2 sequences are SGHRS and YFSETQ. This CDR3 is built from 16 residues. Trimming took 4 bases from V and 1 from J; bases not matched to a gene: 9. The CDR3 spells CASSLRQGLIQETQYF. In DNA form, the CDR3 reads TGCGCCAGCAGCCTCAGACAGGGGTTAATCCAAGAGACCCAGTACTTC.

The CDR3 DNA sequence: TGTGCCAGCAGCTTAGTTATAGAAACAGATACGCAGTATTTT. Residues: CASSLVIETDTQYF. The chain employs TRBV7-9 and TRBJ2-3, with D uncertain. The V end was cut by 1 base, the J end by 3 bases, with 8 bases between. The CDR3 is made up of 14 amino acids. Germline lookup yields CDR1 SEHNR and CDR2 FQNEAQ (reference sequence).

The CDR3 is CSARTGNTIYF. Here the CDR3 DNA reads TGCAGTGCGAGGACAGGAAACACCATATATTTT. This chain links TRBV20-1 with TRBJ1-3; TRBD1 is a possible D gene (5 bases). The germline V and J ends were trimmed by 6 bases and 4 bases, with 7 bases remaining between them. CDR3 length equals 11 residues. Germline loops: CDR1 DFQATT, CDR2 SNEGSKA (reference sequence).

The chain employs TRBV30 and TRBJ2-5; 11 bases agree with TRBD2. Losses at the gene ends were 4 bases for V and 3 bases for J; bases not matched to a gene: 10. The CDR3 is 16 amino acids. In germline, CDR1 is GTSNPN, CDR2 SVGIG (reference sequence). CDR3 residues: CAWTLGASGGKETQYF. Written as DNA, the CDR3 is TGTGCCTGGACCCTCGGGGCTAGCGGGGGGAAAGAGACCCAGTACTTC.

The chain employs TRBV28 and TRBJ2-2; D ambiguous. Germline lookup yields CDR1 MDHEN and CDR2 SYDVKM. The CDR3 runs to 14 residues. Trimming took 7 bases from V and 3 from J, leaving 12 bases between them. CDR3 DNA: TGTGCCAGCACCCGGCGGCCTTACACCGGGGAGCTGTTTTTT. The encoded protein is CASTRRPYTGELFF.

V is TRBV7-3 and J is TRBJ2-2, with D hard to call. CDR1 and CDR2 from the germline V gene are SGHTA and FQGTGA. The CDR3 has 15 amino acids. The V and J ends lost 7 bases and 1 base respectively, with 13 bases between them. The CDR3 DNA reads TGTGCCAGCAACCGAGGCGGCGGGAACACCGGGGAGCTGTTTTTT. The encoded protein is CASNRGGGNTGELFF.

This clone was observed a handful of times. The rearrangement links TRBV28 to TRBJ1-3; the D gene is possibly TRBD1 (5 bases). Germline CDR1 is MDHEN and CDR2 is SYDVKM. The CDR3 is 15 amino acids. Trimming left V 2 bases short and J 4 bases short, with 12 bases between. The CDR3 here is CASSLTRATGNTIYF. DNA of the CDR3: TGTGCCAGCAGTTTAACCAGGGCTACGGGAAACACCATATATTTT.

The rearrangement joins TRBV7-3 to TRBJ1-1; D is unclear. V dropped 3 bases and J dropped 0 bases, with 5 bases sitting between them. The CDR3 extends over 13 amino acids. Germline assignment: CDR1 SGHTA and CDR2 FQGTGA. CDR3 DNA: TGTGCCAGCAGCTTTTCAGTGAACACTGAAGCTTTCTTT. Translating gives CASSFSVNTEAFF.

The V and J genes are TRBV28 and TRBJ2-3; D is perhaps TRBD1 (5 bases). The CDR3 has 16 amino acids. Per the germline V gene, CDR1 is MDHEN and CDR2 is SYDVKM. The V end lost 4 bases, the J end lost 1 base, and 15 bases lay between the germline ends. The CDR3 is CASSSPQGDGTDTQYF. For the CDR3, the DNA is TGTGCCAGCAGTTCGCCGCAGGGTGATGGCACAGATACGCAGTATTTT.

V is TRBV4-1 and J is TRBJ2-3, with D possibly matching TRBD2 (6 bases). The CDR3 totals 16 residues. V was pared by 4 bases and J by 0 bases, with 14 bases between. Per germline, CDR1 MGHRA and CDR2 YSYEKL. As DNA, the CDR3 is TGCGCCAGCAGCCGGGGGGTGGGACTCAGCACAGATACGCAGTATTTT. This encodes CASSRGVGLSTDTQYF.

A few counts support this clone. This chain joins TRBV6-6 and TRBJ2-2, with D possibly being TRBD2 (5 bases). Trimming pared 5 bases from V and 0 bases from J, leaving 13 bases between. The germline CDR1 and CDR2 sequences are MNHNY and SVGAGI (reference sequence). The CDR3 contains 16 residues. The CDR3 DNA is TGTGCCAGCAGTCTCAAGACTACCCCGAACACCGGGGAGCTGTTTTTT. This translates into CASSLKTTPNTGELFF.

The CDR3: CASSSPGQGGVEKLFF. The CDR3 coding sequence is TGTGCCAGCAGTTCCCCAGGACAGGGAGGAGTAGAAAAACTGTTTTTT. The J gene is TRBJ1-4, the V gene TRBV6-5, with 8 bases matching TRBD1. Germline lookup yields CDR1 MNHEY and CDR2 SVGAGI. V was clipped by 4 bases and J by 8 bases; unmatched bases: 12. The CDR3 loop spans 16 amino acids.

The chain employs TRBV27 and TRBJ1-2, with D perhaps matching TRBD1 (6 bases). Trimming took 6 bases from V and 4 from J, leaving 12 bases between them. The CDR3 runs to 13 residues. Germline V CDR1 and CDR2: MNHEY, SMNVEV (reference sequence). CDR3 region: CASSTTGSYGYTF. The CDR3 DNA reads TGTGCCAGCAGCACGACAGGAAGCTATGGCTACACCTTC.

The gene calls are TRBV4-1 and TRBJ2-4; 7 bases fit TRBD1. Germline trimming cut 0 bases from V and 3 bases from J; bases unmatched to any gene: 8. The CDR3 is made up of 17 amino acids. Looked up from germline, CDR1 is MGHRA and CDR2 is YSYEKL. The CDR3 region has the DNA TGCGCCAGCAGCCAAGATACCATGACAGGGAGCAAAAACATTCAGTACTTC. Protein product: CASSQDTMTGSKNIQYF.

The chain is built from TRBV6-6 and TRBJ2-3; tentatively, D is TRBD2 (6 bases). Trimming removed 6 bases from V and 0 bases from J, with 13 bases in between. Germline CDR1 reads MNHNY; CDR2 reads SVGAGI (reference sequence). CDR3 length: 15 amino acids. The chain's CDR3 is CASRGPGASTDTQYF. In DNA, the CDR3 is TGTGCCAGCAGGGGTCCGGGAGCTAGCACAGATACGCAGTATTTT.